The T cell receptor beta chain described here comes from a study of blood T cell repertoires in COVID-19. This clone was observed a single time. Some clones are missing from TCRdb's copy, which holds only in-frame ones; the method was immunoSEQ multiplex PCR. The sample holds under 50,000 clones, 92% seen once. The J segment lost 8 bases and the V segment lost 4 bases, leaving 10 bases of the junction unmatched. This CDR3 region has 16 residues. Germline V gives CDR1 LGHDT, CDR2 YNNKEL (reference sequence). This TCR was sampled from a human donor in a cohort sampled during active COVID-19. The V call is TRBV3-1 (or the pseudogene TRBV3-2), the J call TRBJ2-1; 11 bases are shared with TRBD2. Source material: peripheral blood. The CDR3 nucleotides are TGTGCCAGCAGCCTAACCGGGACTAGCGGTATCGATGAGCAGTTCTTC. It codes for CASSLTGTSGIDEQFF.